This TCR beta chain was recovered during a study of radiation and T cells in renal cell carcinoma. Study-level points and caveats: Pretreatment tumor biopsies were lacking, so baseline clonotypes are unknown. From baseline, blood top tumor clonotypes peaked at 2 weeks post-radiation.

As to time point: blood 2 weeks post-SBRT. Indicated treatment: 15 Gy SBRT to primary tumor, nephrectomy 4 weeks later. Radiation-treated patients gave blood at baseline, week 2 and week 4. The tumor was a clear cell renal cell carcinoma. TCRdb's table, derived via immunoSEQ multiplex PCR, lists solely in-frame clones and lacks some. The top ten clones hold approximately 24% of a sample with tens of thousands of clones, about 86% of them seen once. The CDR3 is made up of 15 amino acids. Germline assignment: CDR1 WNHNN and CDR2 SYGVQD (reference sequence). Between the trimmed V and J ends, which lost 2 bases and 7 bases, there was a span of 17 bases. Comment on this clone: Its antigen is unidentified.

This sequence joins TRBV10-1 and TRBJ1-1; D uncertain. This TCR came from a woman aged 45 to 65 with renal cell carcinoma. This specimen was blood, taken from a patient whose treatment included radiotherapy and nephrectomy. The CDR3 is CASSEGRHEVHEAFF. For the CDR3, the DNA is TGCGCCAGCAGTGAGGGACGCCACGAGGTCCATGAAGCTTTCTTT.